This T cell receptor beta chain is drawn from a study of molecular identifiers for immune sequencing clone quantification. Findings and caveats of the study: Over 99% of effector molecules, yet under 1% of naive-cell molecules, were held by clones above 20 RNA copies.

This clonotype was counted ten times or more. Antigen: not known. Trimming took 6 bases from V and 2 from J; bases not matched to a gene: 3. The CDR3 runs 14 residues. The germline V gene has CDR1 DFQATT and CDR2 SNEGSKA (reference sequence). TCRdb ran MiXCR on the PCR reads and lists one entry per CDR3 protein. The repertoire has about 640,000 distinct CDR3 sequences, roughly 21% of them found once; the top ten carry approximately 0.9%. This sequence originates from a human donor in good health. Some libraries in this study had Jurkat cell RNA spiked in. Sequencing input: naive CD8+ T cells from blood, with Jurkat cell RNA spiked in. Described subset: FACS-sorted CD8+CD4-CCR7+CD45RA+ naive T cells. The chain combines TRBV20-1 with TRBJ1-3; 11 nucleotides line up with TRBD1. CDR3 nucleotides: TGCAGTGCCAAGGACAGGGGGCCTGGAAACACCATATATTTT. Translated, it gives CSAKDRGPGNTIYF.